These 16 T cell receptor beta chains share one sample of origin, sequenced in a study of cytomegalovirus exposure and HLA in healthy donors. 60 Vbeta and 13 Jbeta primers were used in PCR. Clones were sequenced by immunoSEQ multiplex PCR, and TCRdb holds only the in-frame ones, with some missing. Here the sample spans roughly 160,000 clones, roughly 78% being singletons. The specimen was PBMCs. The receptors come from a woman aged 45-60 years in good health and CMV-seropositive.

This clone was observed a single time. The genes are TRBV9 and TRBJ2-5, with 10 positions matching TRBD1. Germline assignment: CDR1 SGDLS and CDR2 YYNGEE. V was clipped by 2 bases and J by 5 bases; unmatched bases: 6. The CDR3 has 15 amino acids. As DNA, the CDR3 is TGTGCCAGCAGCGTCGGACAGGGGGTTAGGGAGACCCAGTACTTC. It translates to CASSVGQGVRETQYF.

This chain joins TRBV10-2 and TRBJ1-5, with 8 bases aligning to TRBD1. CDR1 WSHSY and CDR2 SAAADI come from the germline V gene. The ends lost 2 bases at V and 11 bases at J; junction bases unmatched: 11. The CDR3 is 15 amino acids. CDR3 amino acids: CASSETGQGGLSQHF. The CDR3 nucleotides are TGCGCCAGCAGTGAGACCGGACAGGGCGGGTTGTCCCAGCATTTT.

On this clone itself: Germline and junction disagree at one end, which may indicate a read error. This rearrangement joins TRBV7-7 to TRBJ2-2, with TRBD1 matching over 7 bases. Looked up from germline, CDR1 is SSHAT and CDR2 is FNYEAQ (reference sequence). The CDR3 is made up of 15 amino acids. The CDR3 is CASSLGTANTGELFF. CDR3 nucleotides: TGTGCTAGCAGCTTAGGGACAGCGAACACCGGGGAGCTGTTTTTT. Combining the CDR3 with reference TRBV7-7 and TRBJ2-2 gives the whole variable domain GAGVSQSPRYKVTKRGQDVTLRCDPISSHATLYWYQQALGQGPEFLTYFNYEAQPDKSGLPSDRFSAERPEGSISTLTIQRTEQRDSAMYRCASSLGTANTGELFFGEGSRLTVL.

The chain employs TRBV7-9 and TRBJ1-1; D perhaps matches TRBD1 (6 bases). The CDR3 consists of 12 residues. Looked up from germline, CDR1 is SEHNR and CDR2 is FQNEAQ (reference sequence). V was pared by 1 base and J by 11 bases, with 11 bases between. The CDR3 sequence: CASSLEGGVAFF. The CDR3, as DNA: TGTGCCAGCAGCTTAGAGGGGGGGGTGGCTTTCTTT.

V usage is TRBV7-2 and J usage is TRBJ2-5; possible D gene TRBD2, 6 bases. The CDR3 sequence is 15 residues long. Trimming took off 4 bases at V and 4 bases at J, with 16 bases between the two ends. CDR1 SGHTA and CDR2 FQGNSA come from the germline V gene. The CDR3 bases are TGTGCCAGCAGCTCACATCCGGGGGAGCGAGAGACCCAGTACTTC. It codes for CASSSHPGERETQYF.

V is TRBV5-5 and J is TRBJ2-7, with a weak D call TRBD1 (6 bases). CDR1 and CDR2 from the germline V gene are SGHKS and YYEKEE (reference sequence). The germline V and J ends were trimmed by 3 bases and 3 bases, with 16 bases remaining between them. The CDR3 totals 15 residues. Here the CDR3 DNA reads TGTGCCAGCAGCTCAGTACAGGGTACTATCTACGAGCAGTACTTC. This codes for CASSSVQGTIYEQYF.

The chain combines TRBV7-6 with TRBJ2-7; 9 bases map to TRBD1. V gave up 1 base and J gave up 4 bases; unmatched junction bases: 2. The germline V gene encodes CDR1 SGHVS and CDR2 FNYEAQ. The length of the CDR3 is 14 residues. This chain's CDR3 is CASSLEQGAYEQYF. The CDR3 DNA reads as TGTGCCAGCAGCTTAGAACAGGGGGCTTACGAGCAGTACTTC.

The V and J genes are TRBV9 and TRBJ2-3, with TRBD1 identical over 8 bases. The V gene end was trimmed by 2 bases and the J gene end by 3 bases; junction bases not matched to a gene: 14. Germline V CDR1 and CDR2: SGDLS, YYNGEE. This CDR3 spans 18 amino acids. CDR3 in DNA: TGTGCCAGCAGCGTTCCGAAGGCCGGGACAGGTAGGACAGATACGCAGTATTTT. Translation: CASSVPKAGTGRTDTQYF.

This clone was counted a few times. The chain links TRBV18 to TRBJ2-3, with no clear D. Trimming removed 3 bases from V and 0 bases from J, with 4 bases in between. This CDR3 is 13 amino acids long. Looked up from germline, CDR1 is KGHSH and CDR2 is LQKENI. CDR3 in amino acids: CASSPSSTDTQYF. CDR3 nucleotide sequence: TGTGCCAGCTCACCGAGTAGCACAGATACGCAGTATTTT.

The V call is TRBV2, the J call TRBJ1-1, with TRBD1 matching 8 bases. CDR1 and CDR2 from the germline V gene are SNHLY and FYNNEI. V was pared by 6 bases and J by 1 base, with 1 base of the junction left unmatched. The CDR3 extends over 13 amino acids. For the CDR3, the DNA is TGTGCCAGCAGAGGACAGGGGAACACTGAAGCTTTCTTT. It translates to CASRGQGNTEAFF.

Points on this clone: An end of the junction differs from the germline gene, which may be a read error. The V gene is TRBV7-9, the J gene TRBJ2-2; 8 bases map to TRBD2. CDR1 and CDR2 (germline): SEHNR, FQNEAQ (reference sequence). This CDR3 region has 18 residues. The CDR3 spells CSSSIIRRSGGFTGELFF. The CDR3, as DNA: TGTTCCAGCAGCATTATAAGACGCTCGGGGGGGTTCACCGGGGAGCTGTTTTTT.

The rearrangement links TRBV7-3 to TRBJ2-1, with a weak D call TRBD2 (5 bases). The V end lost 8 bases, the J end lost 2 bases, and 10 bases lay between the germline ends. This CDR3 spans 13 amino acids. Germline values: CDR1 SGHTA, CDR2 FQGTGA. The CDR3 DNA reads as TGTGCCAGCTCTACCGGGACCTACAATGAGCAGTTCTTC. This codes for CASSTGTYNEQFF.

In this sample, this clone turned up a few times. This chain joins TRBV7-2 and TRBJ2-1; 9 nucleotides match TRBD2. V gave up 7 bases and J gave up 6 bases; unmatched junction bases: 4. The CDR3 spans 13 residues. Germline V CDR1 and CDR2: SGHTA, FQGNSA. CDR3: CASNSGSFNEQFF. As DNA, the CDR3 is TGTGCCAGCAATAGCGGGAGCTTCAATGAGCAGTTCTTC.

The CDR3 is CASSLVSATNEKLFF. CDR3 nucleotides: TGCGCCAGCAGCTTGGTGTCCGCAACTAATGAAAAACTGTTTTTT. This chain links TRBV5-1 with TRBJ1-4, with unresolved D. The CDR3 is 15 residues long. Trimming took off 0 bases at V and 0 bases at J, with 6 bases between the two ends. Germline V CDR1 and CDR2: SGHRS, YFSETQ.

The genes are TRBV28 and TRBJ2-1; 10 bases align to TRBD2. V lost 5 bases, J lost 3 bases, and 4 bases stayed unmatched. The germline V gene encodes CDR1 MDHEN and CDR2 SYDVKM. CDR3 size: 15 residues. Here the CDR3 DNA reads TGTGCCAGCAGTCCACGACTAGCGGGCTACAATGAGCAGTTCTTC. Its translation: CASSPRLAGYNEQFF.

V is TRBV27 and J is TRBJ1-2; a possible D gene is TRBD1 (6 bases). V was cut by 7 bases and J by 5 bases, with 14 bases left in between. The CDR3 loop spans 13 amino acids. Germline lookup yields CDR1 MNHEY and CDR2 SMNVEV (reference sequence). CDR3 sequence reads: CASTKTGFYGYTF. Written as DNA, the CDR3 is TGTGCCAGCACCAAGACAGGTTTTTATGGCTACACCTTC.